A selection of T cell receptor beta chains follows, all from one sample in a study of shared clonotypes between healthy human individuals. This table comes from immunoSEQ multiplex PCR, and its TCRdb copy is limited to in-frame clones, with some not included. Here the sample spans roughly 2,500,000 clones, under 95% being singletons. Sequenced: naive CD4+ T cells from PBMCs. The source of these receptors is a man aged 18-30 years in good health. Some clones in this sample may be carry-over from other donors' samples. The CDR3 runs from the conserved cysteine through the conserved F or W. D genes are given only for firm matches. Expanded clones get a size class; other rows say once, few or many, or leave the size out.

>TRBV7-9|NA|NA|TRBJ1-5
TGTGCCAGCAGCACATATAATAGCAATCAGCCCCAGCATTTT
CASSTYNSNQPQHF
>TRBV30|TRBD2|NA|TRBJ2-7
TGTGCCTTATTACCTCGTCGTGCGGGAGGGCCGGTATACGAGCAGTACTTC
CALLPRRAGGPVYEQYF
>TRBV28|NA|NA|TRBJ2-5
TGTGCCAGCAGTACGAGGGTGGCCCAGGCGTTTTGGACCCAGTACTTC
CASSTRVAQAFWTQYF
>TRBV6-5|NA|NA|TRBJ1-5
TGTGCCAGCAGTTACTCGACCCCTAGAGGCAATCAGCCCCAGCATTTT
CASSYSTPRGNQPQHF
>TRBV11-2|NA|NA|TRBJ2-7
TGTGCCAGCAGCTCAGGGTTGAGGGCCGGCGAACAGTACTTC
CASSSGLRAGEQYF
>TRBV19|NA|NA|TRBJ2-7
TGTGCCAGTAGTACTCACAAAGTTCCACCCTACGAGCAGTACTTC
CASSTHKVPPYEQYF
>TRBV28|TRBD2|NA|TRBJ2-1
TGTGCCAGCAGTACCGGGACTAGAGTGAATGAGCAGTTCTTC
CASSTGTRVNEQFF
>TRBV5-1|NA|NA|TRBJ2-4
TGCGCCAGCAGCACGGGTGTCGTCGGTGCGAACATTCAGTACTTC
CASSTGVVGANIQYF
>TRBV28|NA|NA|TRBJ2-1
TGTGCCAGCAGTCAATTAGATGGGCAGTTCTTC
CASSQLDGQFF
>TRBV6-5|TRBD2|once|TRBJ2-3
TGTGCCAGCAGTTACGCTAGCGGGAGGACAGATACGCAGTATTTT
CASSYASGRTDTQYF
>TRBV7-3|NA|NA|TRBJ2-3
TGTGCCAGCAGCTTACTCGCGACGGGCCAAGATACGCAGTATTTT
CASSLLATGQDTQYF